The 24 T cell receptor beta chains below come from one sample, sequenced in a study of cytomegalovirus exposure and HLA in healthy donors. The PCR employed 60 Vbeta primers together with 13 Jbeta primers. Data came from immunoSEQ multiplex PCR; TCRdb stores just in-frame clones and leaves some out. The sample holds 300,000 or so clones, around four fifths seen once. What was sequenced was PBMCs. These receptors all stem from a woman aged 40 to 55 in good health and CMV-seropositive.

The V call is TRBV7-9, the J call TRBJ1-1; a possible D gene is TRBD1 (6 bases). The V end was cut by 3 bases, the J end by 4 bases, with 9 bases between. The germline V gene encodes CDR1 SEHNR and CDR2 FQNEAQ (reference sequence). There are 13 residues in the CDR3. CDR3 region: CASSFGRGTEAFF. The CDR3 DNA follows: TGTGCCAGCAGCTTCGGCAGGGGCACTGAAGCTTTCTTT.

CDR3 region: CASSSPVNEQFF. DNA of the CDR3: TGTGCCAGCAGCTCCCCAGTCAATGAGCAGTTCTTC. J is TRBJ2-1 and V is TRBV28; no reliable D call. Trimming stripped 6 bases from V and 6 bases from J, with 9 bases between. In germline, CDR1 is MDHEN, CDR2 SYDVKM. There are 12 residues in the CDR3.

The chain couples TRBV4-3 to TRBJ2-7; D uncertain. Per the germline V gene, CDR1 is LGHNA and CDR2 is YSLEER. This CDR3 has 13 residues. V lost 4 bases to trimming and J lost 3 bases, with 10 bases between them. DNA for the CDR3: TGCGCCAGCAGCCGCGGCCACGGCTACGAGCAGTACTTC. Translation gives CASSRGHGYEQYF.

The rearrangement links TRBV5-1 to TRBJ2-5; tentatively, D is TRBD1 (5 bases). This CDR3 is built from 15 residues. The V and J ends lost 0 bases and 4 bases respectively, with 13 bases between them. The germline gives CDR1 SGHRS, CDR2 YFSETQ. The CDR3 reads CASSLAREAPETQYF. CDR3 nucleotide sequence: TGCGCCAGCAGCTTGGCCAGGGAAGCGCCAGAGACCCAGTACTTC.

The chain employs TRBV9 and TRBJ2-1, with TRBD2 matching over 8 bases. There are 15 residues in the CDR3. J lost 7 bases, V lost 3 bases, and 9 bases had no gene match. CDR1 and CDR2 from the germline V gene are SGDLS and YYNGEE. DNA of the CDR3: TGTGCCAGCAGCGCGAGCGGGAGAAGGGGGAATGAGCAGTTCTTC. Translation gives CASSASGRRGNEQFF. Variable domain in full (rest from reference TRBV9 and TRBJ2-1): DSGVTQTPKHLITATGQRVTLRCSPRSGDLSVYWYQQSLDQGLQFLIQYYNGEERAKGNILERFSAQQFPDLHSELNLSSLELGDSALYFCASSASGRRGNEQFFGPGTRLTVL.

The chain links TRBV11-1 to TRBJ2-5; 10 nucleotides match TRBD2. Germline V gene data show CDR1 as SGHAT and CDR2 as FQDESV (reference sequence). This CDR3 has 16 amino acids. Losses at the gene ends were 3 bases for V and 1 base for J; bases not matched to a gene: 5. CDR3 protein: CASSLWSGGAQETQYF. The CDR3 DNA follows: TGTGCCAGCAGCTTGTGGAGCGGGGGGGCCCAAGAGACCCAGTACTTC. Full variable domain (outside the CDR3, taken from reference TRBV11-1 and TRBJ2-5): EAEVAQSPRYKITEKSQAVAFWCDPISGHATLYWYRQILGQGPELLVQFQDESVVDDSQLPKDRFSAERLKGVDSTLKIQPAELGDSAMYLCASSLWSGGAQETQYFGPGTRLLVL.

This chain uses TRBV7-2 with TRBJ2-5; D may be TRBD2 (5 bases). There are 15 residues in the CDR3. The germline gives CDR1 SGHTA, CDR2 FQGNSA. Trimming left V 0 bases short and J 0 bases short, with 8 bases between. For the CDR3, the DNA is TGTGCCAGCAGCTTAGCGCGGGTCAACCAAGAGACCCAGTACTTC. Translation gives CASSLARVNQETQYF.

This chain connects TRBV10-3 to TRBJ1-1; D unresolved. Germline V lookup: CDR1 ENHRY, CDR2 SYGVKD. This CDR3 is built from 16 residues. V was cut by 4 bases and J by 0 bases, with 15 bases left in between. The CDR3 DNA reads as TGTGCCATCAGTGCGAGTATTGGTCTAATGAACACTGAAGCTTTCTTT. Translated, it gives CAISASIGLMNTEAFF.

This clone was found a few times. Distinct nucleotide sequences in the sample also encode this CDR3. The chain carries TRBV19 and TRBJ1-5; D is perhaps TRBD1 (5 bases). V was shortened by 0 bases and J by 7 bases, with 10 bases between the two germline ends. The CDR3 contains 14 residues. Germline V gene lookup returns CDR1 LNHDA and CDR2 SQIVND (reference sequence). CDR3 DNA: TGTGCCAGTAGTATAGATGTGCAGGGCCAGCCCCAGCATTTT. It encodes CASSIDVQGQPQHF.

CDR3 protein: CASRDSTYGYTF. The CDR3 nucleotides are TGTGCCAGCAGGGACAGTACCTATGGCTACACCTTC. The rearrangement links TRBV6-6 to TRBJ1-2, with D perhaps matching TRBD1 (6 bases). The CDR3 is 12 residues long. The germline V gene encodes CDR1 MNHNY and CDR2 SVGAGI (reference sequence). The germline V and J ends were trimmed by 6 bases and 4 bases, with 9 bases remaining between them.

J is TRBJ2-7 and V is TRBV7-2; 8 bases fit TRBD2. The CDR3 is made up of 17 amino acids. V trimming: 0 bases; J trimming: 5 bases; junction bases outside the gene matches: 12. Germline CDR1 reads SGHTA; CDR2 reads FQGNSA. This CDR3 is CASSLALPSGSSDEQYF. CDR3 in DNA: TGTGCCAGCAGCTTAGCGCTTCCTAGCGGGTCATCCGACGAGCAGTACTTC.

V and J are TRBV2 and TRBJ2-3; the D gene is possibly TRBD2 (6 bases). This CDR3 contains 18 residues. Germline loops: CDR1 SNHLY, CDR2 FYNNEI. Trimming stripped 0 bases from V and 2 bases from J, with 18 bases between. The CDR3 protein is CASSEALLGTPSTDTQYF. CDR3 nucleotide sequence: TGTGCCAGCAGTGAAGCGCTTCTTGGGACTCCTTCCACAGATACGCAGTATTTT. Supplemented by reference TRBV2 and TRBJ2-3, the full variable domain reads EPEVTQTPSHQVTQMGQEVILRCVPISNHLYFYWYRQILGQKVEFLVSFYNNEISEKSEIFDDQFSVERPDGSNFTLKIRSTKLEDSAMYFCASSEALLGTPSTDTQYFGPGTRLTVL.

This chain uses TRBV5-1 with TRBJ2-3; D perhaps matches TRBD1 (5 bases). Per the germline V gene, CDR1 is SGHRS and CDR2 is YFSETQ. Trimming took off 4 bases at V and 2 bases at J, with 11 bases between the two ends. This CDR3 has 14 residues. CDR3 amino acids: CASSKLTDTDTQYF. CDR3 bases: TGCGCCAGCAGCAAGCTGACAGACACAGATACGCAGTATTTT.

This clone was seen only once. The chain joins TRBV10-3 to TRBJ1-5; possibly TRBD1 for D (6 bases). Trimming removed 4 bases from V and 1 base from J, with 8 bases in between. The CDR3 contains 14 residues. Germline CDR1 and CDR2: ENHRY and SYGVKD. CDR3 DNA sequence: TGTGCCATCAGTGGGGGACAAAGCAATCAGCCCCAGCATTTT. Translated: CAISGGQSNQPQHF.

The genes are TRBV18 and TRBJ2-3; the match to TRBD2 covers 7 bases. With 1 base clipped from V and 4 bases from J, the junction kept 5 bases outside the gene matches. Germline CDR1 is KGHSH and CDR2 is LQKENI. This CDR3 contains 15 residues. The CDR3 spells CASSPRQRDSDTQYF. DNA of the CDR3: TGTGCCAGCTCACCACGCCAGCGGGACTCAGATACGCAGTATTTT. Based on the CDR3 plus reference TRBV18 and TRBJ2-3, the full variable domain is NAGVMQNPRHLVRRRGQEARLRCSPMKGHSHVYWYRQLPEEGLKFMVYLQKENIIDESGMPKERFSAEFPKEGPSILRIQQVVRGDSAAYFCASSPRQRDSDTQYFGPGTRLTVL.

The chain is built from TRBV5-1 and TRBJ1-3, with 10 bases identical to TRBD1. Germline CDR1 SGHRS, CDR2 YFSETQ. The V segment lost 0 bases and the J segment 6 bases; nucleotides outside the gene matches: 3. The CDR3 contains 15 residues. The CDR3, as DNA: TGCGCCAGCAGCTTGGGCGGGACAGGGGAAAACACCATATATTTT. Protein: CASSLGGTGENTIYF.

The V gene is TRBV4-3, the J gene TRBJ2-3; TRBD2 is a possible D gene (6 bases). V gave up 4 bases and J gave up 2 bases, with 13 bases separating them. Germline CDR1 and CDR2: LGHNA and YSLEER. This CDR3 has 15 residues. CDR3 loop: CASSPTVAATDTQYF. The DNA for the CDR3 is TGCGCCAGCAGCCCCACCGTAGCGGCCACAGATACGCAGTATTTT.

This clone was detected once. The chain employs TRBV27 and TRBJ1-1; 10 positions match TRBD1. This CDR3 is built from 13 residues. J gave up 8 bases and V 5 bases, and 5 bases lay outside the gene matches. The germline V gene encodes CDR1 MNHEY and CDR2 SMNVEV (reference sequence). The CDR3 loop reads CASSPDRGQEAFF. CDR3 bases: TGTGCCAGCAGTCCAGACAGGGGGCAAGAAGCTTTCTTT.

CDR3 in DNA: TGTGCCAGCAGCGGGACTAGGGAGGAGACCCAGTACTTC. Its protein is CASSGTREETQYF. The chain is built from TRBV2 and TRBJ2-5; 8 bases are shared with TRBD2. This CDR3 is 13 amino acids long. V shed 6 bases and J 5 bases; nucleotides not matched to a gene: 5. Per germline, CDR1 SNHLY and CDR2 FYNNEI.

The gene calls are TRBV29-1 and TRBJ1-1; D is perhaps TRBD1 (5 bases). There are 12 residues in the CDR3. Per germline, CDR1 SQVTM and CDR2 ANQGSEA. Deletions cut 4 bases from V and 6 bases from J, with 12 bases between. The CDR3 DNA sequence: TGCAGCGTTGCTCCCCCCAGGGCTGAAGCTTTCTTT. Amino acid sequence: CSVAPPRAEAFF.

The V call is TRBV7-2, the J call TRBJ2-2; D not resolved. V was trimmed by 1 base and J by 5 bases, leaving 8 bases between them. Germline CDR1 SGHTA, CDR2 FQGNSA. The CDR3 is 14 residues long. The CDR3 nucleotides read TGTGCCAGCAGCTTAGGAGCAAATACCGGGGAGCTGTTTTTT. It is translated as CASSLGANTGELFF. The entire variable domain, with the rest obtained from reference TRBV7-2 and TRBJ2-2, is as follows: GAGVSQSPSNKVTEKGKDVELRCDPISGHTALYWYRQSLGQGLEFLIYFQGNSAPDKSGLPSDRFSAERTGGSVSTLTIQRTQQEDSAVYLCASSLGANTGELFFGEGSRLTVL.

This chain links TRBV6-1 with TRBJ2-5; the D is unclear. TRBJ2-7 explains the end of the DNA better; the J call may be wrong. There are 17 residues in the CDR3. Germline V gene sequence: CDR1 MNHNS, CDR2 SASEGT. The chain's CDR3 is CASSEAPTAFLSYEQYF. The CDR3, as DNA: TGTGCCAGCAGTGAGGCCCCGACTGCCTTCCTTTCCTACGAGCAGTACTTC.

This chain connects TRBV5-4 to TRBJ2-2; D call uncertain. This CDR3 comprises 15 residues. Germline lookup yields CDR1 SGHNT and CDR2 YYREEE (reference sequence). Trimming left V 4 bases short and J 2 bases short, with 12 bases between. The CDR3 here is CASSPRGTNTGELFF. CDR3 sequence (DNA): TGTGCCAGCAGCCCCCGAGGTACCAACACCGGGGAGCTGTTTTTT.

The rearrangement links TRBV27 to TRBJ1-4; maybe TRBD1 (6 bases). CDR3 size: 13 residues. CDR1 and CDR2 (germline): MNHEY, SMNVEV (reference sequence). Trimming left V 6 bases short and J 8 bases short, with 13 bases between. The CDR3 DNA follows: TGTGCCAGCAGGAACAGGGTAGGCGAAAAACTGTTTTTT. Amino acids: CASRNRVGEKLFF.